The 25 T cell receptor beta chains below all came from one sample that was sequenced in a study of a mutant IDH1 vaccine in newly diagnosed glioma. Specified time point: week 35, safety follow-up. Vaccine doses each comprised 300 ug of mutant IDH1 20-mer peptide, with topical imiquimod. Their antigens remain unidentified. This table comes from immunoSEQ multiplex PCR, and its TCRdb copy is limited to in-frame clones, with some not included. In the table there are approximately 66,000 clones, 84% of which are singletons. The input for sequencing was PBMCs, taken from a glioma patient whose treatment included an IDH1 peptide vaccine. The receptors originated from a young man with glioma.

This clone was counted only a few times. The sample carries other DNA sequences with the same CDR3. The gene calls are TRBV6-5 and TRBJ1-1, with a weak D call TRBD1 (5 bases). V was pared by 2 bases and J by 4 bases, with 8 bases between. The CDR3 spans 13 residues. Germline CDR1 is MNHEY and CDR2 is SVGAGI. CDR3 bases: TGTGCCAGCAGTTACGGGAGGGGCACTGAAGCTTTCTTT. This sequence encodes CASSYGRGTEAFF.

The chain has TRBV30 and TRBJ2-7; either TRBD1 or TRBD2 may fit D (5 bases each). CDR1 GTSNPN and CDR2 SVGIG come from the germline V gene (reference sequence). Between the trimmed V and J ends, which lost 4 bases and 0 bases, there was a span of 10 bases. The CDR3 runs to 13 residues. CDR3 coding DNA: TGTGCCTGGATGGGGGACGGCTCCTACGAGCAGTACTTC. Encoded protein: CAWMGDGSYEQYF.

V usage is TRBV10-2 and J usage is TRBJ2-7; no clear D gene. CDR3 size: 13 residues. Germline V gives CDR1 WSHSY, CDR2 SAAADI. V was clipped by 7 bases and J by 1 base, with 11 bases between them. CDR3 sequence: CASMSSRSYEQYF. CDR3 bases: TGCGCCAGCATGTCTAGTCGATCCTACGAGCAGTACTTC.

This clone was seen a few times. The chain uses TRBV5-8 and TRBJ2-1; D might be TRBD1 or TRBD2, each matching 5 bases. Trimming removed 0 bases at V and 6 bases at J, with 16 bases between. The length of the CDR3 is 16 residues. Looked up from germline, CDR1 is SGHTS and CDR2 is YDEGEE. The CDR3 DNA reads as TGTGCCAGCAGCTTGGCGGTGATCCGGGGCAGCAATGAGCAGTTCTTC. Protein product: CASSLAVIRGSNEQFF.

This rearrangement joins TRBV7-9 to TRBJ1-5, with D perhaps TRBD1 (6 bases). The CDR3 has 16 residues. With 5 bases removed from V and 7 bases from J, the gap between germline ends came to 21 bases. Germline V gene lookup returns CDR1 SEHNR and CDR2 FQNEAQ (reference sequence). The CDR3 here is CASSPDSGGVGQPQHF. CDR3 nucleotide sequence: TGTGCCAGCAGCCCAGACAGCGGGGGCGTAGGGCAGCCCCAGCATTTT.

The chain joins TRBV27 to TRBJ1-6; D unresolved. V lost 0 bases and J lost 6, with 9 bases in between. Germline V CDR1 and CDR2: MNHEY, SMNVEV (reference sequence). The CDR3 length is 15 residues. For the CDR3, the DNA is TGTGCCAGCAGTTTATCACCGTGGGGTAATTCACCCCTCCACTTT. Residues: CASSLSPWGNSPLHF.

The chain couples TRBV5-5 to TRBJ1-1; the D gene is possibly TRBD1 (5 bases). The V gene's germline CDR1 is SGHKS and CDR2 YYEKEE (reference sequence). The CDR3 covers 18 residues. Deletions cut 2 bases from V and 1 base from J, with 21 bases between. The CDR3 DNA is TGTGCCAGCAGCTTTATTGTAAGGACCTATCAGGGGAACACTGAAGCTTTCTTT. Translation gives CASSFIVRTYQGNTEAFF.

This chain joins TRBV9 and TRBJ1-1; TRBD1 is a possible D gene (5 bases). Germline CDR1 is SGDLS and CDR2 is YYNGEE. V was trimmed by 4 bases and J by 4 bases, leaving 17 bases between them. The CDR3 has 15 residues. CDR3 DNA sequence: TGTGCCAGCAGCTCCCGACAGAAAACACTCACTGAAGCTTTCTTT. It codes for CASSSRQKTLTEAFF. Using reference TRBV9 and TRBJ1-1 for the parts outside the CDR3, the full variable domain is DSGVTQTPKHLITATGQRVTLRCSPRSGDLSVYWYQQSLDQGLQFLIQYYNGEERAKGNILERFSAQQFPDLHSELNLSSLELGDSALYFCASSSRQKTLTEAFFGQGTRLTVV.

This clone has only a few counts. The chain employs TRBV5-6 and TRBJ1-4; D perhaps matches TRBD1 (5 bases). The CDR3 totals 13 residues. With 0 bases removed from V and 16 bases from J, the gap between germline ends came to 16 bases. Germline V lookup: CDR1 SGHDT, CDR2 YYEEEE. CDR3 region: CASSLVGLRREFF. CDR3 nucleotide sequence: TGTGCCAGCAGCTTGGTGGGACTCCGCAGGGAGTTTTTT.

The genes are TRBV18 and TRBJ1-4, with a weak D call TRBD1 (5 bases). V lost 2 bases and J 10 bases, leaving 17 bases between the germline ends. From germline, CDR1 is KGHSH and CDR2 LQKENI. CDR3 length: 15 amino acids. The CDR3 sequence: CASSPSSGDVGKLFF. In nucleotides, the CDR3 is TGTGCCAGCTCACCATCGTCGGGGGATGTCGGAAAACTGTTTTTT.

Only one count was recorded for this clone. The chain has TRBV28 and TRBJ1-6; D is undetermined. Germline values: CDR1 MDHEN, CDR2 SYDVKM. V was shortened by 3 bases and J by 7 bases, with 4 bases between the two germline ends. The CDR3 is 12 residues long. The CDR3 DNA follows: TGTGCCAGCAGTTTCGCGAATTCACCCCTCCACTTT. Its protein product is CASSFANSPLHF.

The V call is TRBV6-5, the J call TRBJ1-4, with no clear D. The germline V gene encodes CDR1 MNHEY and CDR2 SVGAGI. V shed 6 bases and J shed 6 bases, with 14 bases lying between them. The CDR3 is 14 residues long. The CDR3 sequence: CASSDRVPHEKLFF. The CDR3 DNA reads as TGTGCCAGCAGCGACCGGGTCCCGCATGAAAAACTGTTTTTT.

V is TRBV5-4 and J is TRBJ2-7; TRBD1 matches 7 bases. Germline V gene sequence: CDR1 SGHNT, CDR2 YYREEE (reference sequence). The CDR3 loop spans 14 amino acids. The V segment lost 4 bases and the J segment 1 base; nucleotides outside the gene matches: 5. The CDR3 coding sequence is TGTGCCAGCAGCCTCCGGGACAGTTCCTACGAGCAGTACTTC. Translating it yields CASSLRDSSYEQYF.

The CDR3 loop reads CASSTNTGELFF. CDR3 in DNA: TGCGCCAGCAGTACGAACACCGGGGAGCTGTTTTTT. This chain connects TRBV10-1 to TRBJ2-2; D not certain. V lost 5 bases to trimming and J lost 0 bases, with 1 base between them. The germline CDR1 and CDR2 sequences are WNHNN and SYGVQD (reference sequence). This CDR3 spans 12 amino acids.

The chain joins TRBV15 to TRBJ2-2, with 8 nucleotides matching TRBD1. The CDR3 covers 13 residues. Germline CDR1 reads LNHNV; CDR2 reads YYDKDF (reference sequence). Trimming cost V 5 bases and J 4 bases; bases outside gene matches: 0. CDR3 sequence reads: CATSDRGTGELFF. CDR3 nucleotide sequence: TGTGCCACCAGCGACAGGGGCACCGGGGAGCTGTTTTTT. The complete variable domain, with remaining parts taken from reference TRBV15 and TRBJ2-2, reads DAMVIQNPRYQVTQFGKPVTLSCSQTLNHNVMYWYQQKSSQAPKLLFHYYDKDFNNEADTPDNFQSRRPNTSFCFLDIRSPGLGDTAMYLCATSDRGTGELFFGEGSRLTVL.

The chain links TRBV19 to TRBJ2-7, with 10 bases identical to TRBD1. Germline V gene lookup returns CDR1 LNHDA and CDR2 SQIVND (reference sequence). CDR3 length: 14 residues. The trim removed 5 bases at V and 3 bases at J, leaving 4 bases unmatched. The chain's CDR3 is CASSRTGGFYEQYF. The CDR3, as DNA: TGTGCCAGTAGTCGGACAGGGGGGTTCTACGAGCAGTACTTC.

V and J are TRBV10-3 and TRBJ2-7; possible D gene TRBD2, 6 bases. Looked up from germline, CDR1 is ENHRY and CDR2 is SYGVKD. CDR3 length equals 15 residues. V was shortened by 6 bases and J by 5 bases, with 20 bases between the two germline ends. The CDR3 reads CAIRLGGRPPDEQYF. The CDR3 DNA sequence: TGTGCCATCAGGTTGGGGGGACGCCCCCCGGACGAGCAGTACTTC.

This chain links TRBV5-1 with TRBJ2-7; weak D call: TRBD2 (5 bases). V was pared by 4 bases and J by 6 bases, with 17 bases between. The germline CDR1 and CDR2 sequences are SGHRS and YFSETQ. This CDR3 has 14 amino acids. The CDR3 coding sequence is TGCGCCAGCAGCCCCTACGGGGAGAGGCTCGAGCAGTACTTC. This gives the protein CASSPYGERLEQYF.

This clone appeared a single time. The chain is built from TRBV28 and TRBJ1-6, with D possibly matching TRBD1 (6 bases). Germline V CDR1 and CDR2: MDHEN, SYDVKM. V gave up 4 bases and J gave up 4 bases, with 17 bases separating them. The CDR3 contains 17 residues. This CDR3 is CASSSTSRGHYNSPLHF. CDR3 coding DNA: TGTGCCAGCAGTTCGACGAGCAGGGGCCATTATAATTCACCCCTCCACTTT.

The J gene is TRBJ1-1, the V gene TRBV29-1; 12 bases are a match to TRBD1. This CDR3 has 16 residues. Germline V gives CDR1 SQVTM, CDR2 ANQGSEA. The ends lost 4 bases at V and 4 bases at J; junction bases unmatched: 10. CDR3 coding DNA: TGCAGCGTTGGAAAACCGGGACAGGGGGCTAGCACTGAAGCTTTCTTT. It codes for CSVGKPGQGASTEAFF.

Here the CDR3 DNA reads TGCGCCAGCAGCCGATCCACGGAAAAACTGTTTTTT. Residues: CASSRSTEKLFF. This chain joins TRBV4-1 and TRBJ1-4; the D is unclear. V was trimmed by 4 bases and J by 8 bases, leaving 8 bases between them. From germline, CDR1 is MGHRA and CDR2 YSYEKL. The CDR3 length is 12 residues.

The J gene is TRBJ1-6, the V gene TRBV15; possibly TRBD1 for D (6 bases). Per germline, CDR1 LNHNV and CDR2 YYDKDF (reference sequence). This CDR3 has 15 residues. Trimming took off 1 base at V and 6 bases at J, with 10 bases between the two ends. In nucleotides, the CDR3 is TGTGCCACCAGCAGAGTCAGGGGAGGTAATTCACCCCTCCACTTT. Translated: CATSRVRGGNSPLHF.

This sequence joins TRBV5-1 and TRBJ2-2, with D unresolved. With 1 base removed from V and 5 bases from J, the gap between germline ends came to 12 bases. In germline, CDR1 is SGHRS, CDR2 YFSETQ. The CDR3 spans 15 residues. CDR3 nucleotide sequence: TGCGCCAGCAGCTTGAATCGGCCGTTTACCGGGGAGCTGTTTTTT. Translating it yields CASSLNRPFTGELFF.

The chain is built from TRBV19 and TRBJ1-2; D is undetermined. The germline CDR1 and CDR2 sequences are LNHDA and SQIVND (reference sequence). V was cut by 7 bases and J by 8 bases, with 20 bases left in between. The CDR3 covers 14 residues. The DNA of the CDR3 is TGTGCCAGTATGACGCCTCACGCTTCCTGGGGCTACACCTTC. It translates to CASMTPHASWGYTF.

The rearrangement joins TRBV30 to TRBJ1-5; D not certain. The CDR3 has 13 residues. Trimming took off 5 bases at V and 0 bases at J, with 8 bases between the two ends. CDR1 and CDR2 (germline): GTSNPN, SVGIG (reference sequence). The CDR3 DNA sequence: TGTGCCTGGCGCTCAGATAGCAATCAGCCCCAGCATTTT. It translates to CAWRSDSNQPQHF.